Listed below are T cell receptor beta chains from one sample, sequenced in a study of CD8 T cells in ankylosing spondylitis. TCRdb re-analysed the 5' RACE reads in MiXCR, keeping a single row per CDR3 protein. Found here are a few hundred thousand distinct CDR3 sequences, less than 9.5% of them singletons; the top ten hold roughly 15%. The specimen was blood, either unsorted or a sorted T cell fraction (not recorded which). These receptors originate from a male donor with ankylosing spondylitis. Both conserved end residues are part of each CDR3. A D gene is named only where the DNA matches it firmly. Rows give clone size only sometimes, using once, few, many, or a class for an expanded clone.

cdr3_nt: TGTGCCAGCAGACGCTCGGGGCAGGCTAATGAAAAACTGTTTTTT
cdr3_aa: CASRRSGQANEKLFF
d_call: -
j_call: TRBJ1-4
clone_size: few
v_call: TRBV12-3/TRBV12-4

cdr3_nt: TGTGCCAGCAGCTCACGGACAGGGGCCTCCTACAATGAGCAGTTCTTC
cdr3_aa: CASSSRTGASYNEQFF
d_call: TRBD1
j_call: TRBJ2-1
clone_size: many
v_call: TRBV5-5

cdr3_nt: TGTGCCAGCAGCCAAGACGATTTAGCGGGGCAAGAGACCCAGTACTTC
cdr3_aa: CASSQDDLAGQETQYF
d_call: TRBD2
j_call: TRBJ2-5
clone_size: -
v_call: TRBV4-2

cdr3_nt: TGTGCCAGCAGCTTAGGCGGCAGACAGGGAGGGCTTCGCGGACAGCAGTACTTC
cdr3_aa: CASSLGGRQGGLRGQQYF
d_call: -
j_call: TRBJ2-7
clone_size: few
v_call: TRBV11-1

cdr3_nt: TGCGCCAGCAGCCAGACAGGACAGGGACCCACCGGGGAGCTGTTTTTT
cdr3_aa: CASSQTGQGPTGELFF
d_call: TRBD1
j_call: TRBJ2-2
clone_size: -
v_call: TRBV4-3

cdr3_nt: TGTGCCAGCAGCCACCGGACAGGGAATCAGCCCCAGCATTTT
cdr3_aa: CASSHRTGNQPQHF
d_call: TRBD1
j_call: TRBJ1-5
clone_size: few
v_call: TRBV5-8

cdr3_nt: TGTGCCAGCAGCCAAGCTGGTCAGCCCCAGCATTTT
cdr3_aa: CASSQAGQPQHF
d_call: -
j_call: TRBJ1-5
clone_size: -
v_call: TRBV3-1

cdr3_nt: TGTGCCATCAGAGGACAGGGGGCAGATACGCAGTATTTT
cdr3_aa: CAIRGQGADTQYF
d_call: TRBD1
j_call: TRBJ2-3
clone_size: few
v_call: TRBV10-3

cdr3_nt: TGCGCCAGCAGCTTGGAACCCCCCAGCGGGAGCGTCGACGAGCAGTACTTC
cdr3_aa: CASSLEPPSGSVDEQYF
d_call: TRBD2
j_call: TRBJ2-7
clone_size: few
v_call: TRBV5-1

cdr3_nt: TGTGCCAGCAGCTTGCATCTAAGACAGGGGAGCGTCGAGCAGTACTTC
cdr3_aa: CASSLHLRQGSVEQYF
d_call: TRBD1
j_call: TRBJ2-7
clone_size: -
v_call: TRBV5-5

cdr3_nt: TGTGCCTGGAGTGAGGGAAATAATTCACCCCTCCACTTT
cdr3_aa: CAWSEGNNSPLHF
d_call: -
j_call: TRBJ1-6
clone_size: few
v_call: TRBV30

cdr3_nt: TGCGCCAGCAGGTCCCACGTGAATGAGCAGTTCTTC
cdr3_aa: CASRSHVNEQFF
d_call: -
j_call: TRBJ2-1
clone_size: many
v_call: TRBV5-1

cdr3_nt: TGCGCCAGCAGCCAAGCTCTAGCCGTGCTCCAAGAGACCCAGTACTTC
cdr3_aa: CASSQALAVLQETQYF
d_call: -
j_call: TRBJ2-5
clone_size: -
v_call: TRBV4-1

cdr3_nt: TGTGCCATCAGGAGGACAGGGGAGGCCGGGGAGCTGTTTTTT
cdr3_aa: CAIRRTGEAGELFF
d_call: TRBD1
j_call: TRBJ2-2
clone_size: few
v_call: TRBV10-3

cdr3_nt: TGCGCCAGCAGCTTGAGCGCGGGACGCACAGATACGCAGTATTTT
cdr3_aa: CASSLSAGRTDTQYF
d_call: -
j_call: TRBJ2-3
clone_size: many
v_call: TRBV5-1

cdr3_nt: TGCAGCGTTTTCGTGGGGTACAATCAGCCCCAGCATTTT
cdr3_aa: CSVFVGYNQPQHF
d_call: -
j_call: TRBJ1-5
clone_size: once
v_call: TRBV29-1

cdr3_nt: TGTGCCACCTCAGACAGTAACTATGGCTACACCTTC
cdr3_aa: CATSDSNYGYTF
d_call: -
j_call: TRBJ1-2
clone_size: few
v_call: TRBV10-3

cdr3_nt: TGTGCCAGCAACGAACACAGGGAAAATCAGCCCCAGCATTTT
cdr3_aa: CASNEHRENQPQHF
d_call: -
j_call: TRBJ1-5
clone_size: -
v_call: TRBV6-2/TRBV6-3

cdr3_nt: TGTGCCAGCAGCTTAGACGCGCCCTACGAGCAGTACTTC
cdr3_aa: CASSLDAPYEQYF
d_call: -
j_call: TRBJ2-7
clone_size: few
v_call: TRBV7-9

cdr3_nt: TGCAGTGCTAGAGGGCCGACTGGGGCAGATACGCAGTATTTT
cdr3_aa: CSARGPTGADTQYF
d_call: -
j_call: TRBJ2-3
clone_size: -
v_call: TRBV20-1

cdr3_nt: TGTGCCAGCAGCACACGCCGGGACTCCGACGAGCAGTACTTC
cdr3_aa: CASSTRRDSDEQYF
d_call: -
j_call: TRBJ2-7
clone_size: -
v_call: TRBV7-9

cdr3_nt: TGTGCCAGCAGTTCCACAGGGGGCTATTCTGGGGCCAACGTCCTGACTTTC
cdr3_aa: CASSSTGGYSGANVLTF
d_call: TRBD1
j_call: TRBJ2-6
clone_size: many
v_call: TRBV12-3/TRBV12-4